What follows are 3 T cell receptor beta chains derived from one specimen sequenced in a study of OX40 agonist ivuxolimab in advanced cancers. Only in-frame clones appear in the TCRdb table, and some are missing; sequencing was by immunoSEQ multiplex PCR. Of approximately 55,000 clones listed, roughly 87% are singletons. The specimen was CD4+ or CD8+ T cells sorted from blood, collected in a trial of the OX40 agonist ivuxolimab. The receptors derive from an adult with an advanced solid tumor such as melanoma, head and neck, liver or kidney cancer.

The rearrangement uses TRBV4-1 and TRBJ1-5; D call uncertain. The CDR3 runs 13 residues. CDR1 MGHRA and CDR2 YSYEKL come from the germline V gene. Trimming cost V 1 base and J 4 bases, with 5 bases left between them. This chain's CDR3 is CASSQARNQPQHF. The CDR3 coding sequence is TGCGCCAGCAGCCAAGCCCGTAATCAGCCCCAGCATTTT.

This rearrangement joins TRBV7-6 to TRBJ2-5; D ambiguous. Trimming shortened V by 5 bases and J by 0 bases, and 4 bases separated the two germline ends. This CDR3 contains 12 residues. Germline-derived CDR1 and CDR2 are SGHVS and FNYEAQ. The CDR3 is CASSRNQETQYF. Written as DNA, the CDR3 is TGTGCCAGCAGCCGGAACCAAGAGACCCAGTACTTC.

The rearrangement links TRBV10-3 to TRBJ1-5; 10 positions match TRBD1. The CDR3 is 14 residues long. Germline V gene sequence: CDR1 ENHRY, CDR2 SYGVKD. V gave up 4 bases and J gave up 6 bases; unmatched junction bases: 3. CDR3 nucleotide sequence: TGTGCCATCAGTGTGACAGGGGGCAGTCAGCCCCAGCATTTT. It specifies CAISVTGGSQPQHF.